This TCR beta chain was profiled in a study of T cells in Graves' hyperthyroidism and ophthalmopathy. It was RNA transcripts that yielded the amplified TCR beta CDR3 regions. A first-round RT-PCR of the TCR CDR3 used the HTBI primer set. TCRdb reanalysed the multiplex PCR reads using MiXCR and keeps one entry per CDR3 protein. The profile covers 500,000 to 750,000 distinct CDR3 sequences, with around a sixth appearing a single time and under 8% taken by the ten largest. The CDR3 is 12 residues long. The J segment lost 8 bases and the V segment lost 2 bases, leaving 4 bases of the junction unmatched. Germline CDR1 is SQVTM and CDR2 is ANQGSEA. Stable hyperthyroidism: no ophthalmopathy progression over 18 months of follow-up.

Sequenced input: blood. The sequence was collected from a woman between 25 and 40 years old with Graves' hyperthyroidism. The V and J genes are TRBV29-1 and TRBJ1-1; TRBD1 matches at 8 bases. CDR3 bases: TGCAGCGTTGAAATGGACAGGGTGGAAGCTTTCTTT. Its translation: CSVEMDRVEAFF. Using reference TRBV29-1 and TRBJ1-1 for the parts outside the CDR3, the full variable domain is SAVISQKPSRDICQRGTSLTIQCQVDSQVTMMFWYRQQPGQSLTLIATANQGSEATYESGFVIDKFPISRPNLTFSTLTVSNMSPEDSSIYLCSVEMDRVEAFFGQGTRLTVV.